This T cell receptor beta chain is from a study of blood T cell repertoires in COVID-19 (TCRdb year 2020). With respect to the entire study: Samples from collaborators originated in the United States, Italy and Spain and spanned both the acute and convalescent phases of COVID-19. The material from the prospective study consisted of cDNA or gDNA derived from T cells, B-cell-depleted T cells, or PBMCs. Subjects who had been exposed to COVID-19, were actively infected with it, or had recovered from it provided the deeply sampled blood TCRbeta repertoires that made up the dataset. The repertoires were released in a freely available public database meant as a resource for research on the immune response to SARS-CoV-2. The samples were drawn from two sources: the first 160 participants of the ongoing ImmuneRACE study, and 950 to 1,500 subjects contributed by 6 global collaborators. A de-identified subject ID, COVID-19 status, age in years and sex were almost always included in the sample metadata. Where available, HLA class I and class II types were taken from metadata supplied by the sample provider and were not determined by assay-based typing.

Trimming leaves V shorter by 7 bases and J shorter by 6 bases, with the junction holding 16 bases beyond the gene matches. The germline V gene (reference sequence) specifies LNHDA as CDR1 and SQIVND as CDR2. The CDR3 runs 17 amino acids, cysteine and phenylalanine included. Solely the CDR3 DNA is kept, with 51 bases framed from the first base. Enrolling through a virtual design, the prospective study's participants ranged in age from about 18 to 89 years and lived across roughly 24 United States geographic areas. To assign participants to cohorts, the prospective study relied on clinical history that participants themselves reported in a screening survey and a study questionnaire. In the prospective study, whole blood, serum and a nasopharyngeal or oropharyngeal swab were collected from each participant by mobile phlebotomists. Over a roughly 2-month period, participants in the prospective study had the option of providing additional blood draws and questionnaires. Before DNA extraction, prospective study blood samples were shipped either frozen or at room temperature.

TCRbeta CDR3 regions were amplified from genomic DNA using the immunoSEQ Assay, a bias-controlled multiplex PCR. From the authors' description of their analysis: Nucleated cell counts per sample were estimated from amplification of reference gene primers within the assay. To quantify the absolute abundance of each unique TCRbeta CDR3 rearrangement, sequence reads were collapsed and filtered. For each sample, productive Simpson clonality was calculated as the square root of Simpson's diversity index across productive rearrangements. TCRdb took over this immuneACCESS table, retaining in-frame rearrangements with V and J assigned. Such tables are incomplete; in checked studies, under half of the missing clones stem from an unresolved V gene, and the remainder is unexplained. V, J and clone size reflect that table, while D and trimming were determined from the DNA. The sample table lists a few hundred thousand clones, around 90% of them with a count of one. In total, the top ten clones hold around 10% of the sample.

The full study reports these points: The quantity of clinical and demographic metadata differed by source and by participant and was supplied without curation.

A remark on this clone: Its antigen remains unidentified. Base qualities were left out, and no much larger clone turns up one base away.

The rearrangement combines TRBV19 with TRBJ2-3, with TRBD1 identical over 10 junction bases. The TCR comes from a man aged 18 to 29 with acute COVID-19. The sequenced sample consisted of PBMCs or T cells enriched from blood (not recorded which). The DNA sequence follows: TGTGCCAGTACCCATGCCGGGACAGGGGTTAAAGGGGATACGCAGTATTTT. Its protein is CASTHAGTGVKGDTQYF.